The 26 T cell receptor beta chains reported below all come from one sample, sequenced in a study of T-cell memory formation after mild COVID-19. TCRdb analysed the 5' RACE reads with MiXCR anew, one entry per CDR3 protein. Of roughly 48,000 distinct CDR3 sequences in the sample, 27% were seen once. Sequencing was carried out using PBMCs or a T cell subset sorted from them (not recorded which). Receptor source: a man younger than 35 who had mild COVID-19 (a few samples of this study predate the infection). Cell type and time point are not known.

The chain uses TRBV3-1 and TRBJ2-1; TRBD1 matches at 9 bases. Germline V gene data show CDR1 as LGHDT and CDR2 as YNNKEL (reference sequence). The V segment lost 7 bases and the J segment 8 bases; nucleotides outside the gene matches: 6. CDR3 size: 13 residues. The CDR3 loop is CASTRTGDYEQFF. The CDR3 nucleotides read TGTGCCAGCACCAGGACAGGGGACTATGAGCAGTTCTTC.

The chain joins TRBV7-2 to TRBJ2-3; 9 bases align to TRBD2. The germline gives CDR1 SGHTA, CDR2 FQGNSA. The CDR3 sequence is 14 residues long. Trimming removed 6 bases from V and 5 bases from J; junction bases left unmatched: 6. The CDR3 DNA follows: TGTGCCAGCAGGTGGGGACTAGCTGGAGATACGCAGTATTTT. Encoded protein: CASRWGLAGDTQYF.

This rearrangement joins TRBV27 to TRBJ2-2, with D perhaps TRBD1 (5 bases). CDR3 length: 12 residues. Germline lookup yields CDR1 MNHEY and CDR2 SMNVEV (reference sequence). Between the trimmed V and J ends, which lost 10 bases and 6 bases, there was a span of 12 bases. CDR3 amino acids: CATSWGAGELFF. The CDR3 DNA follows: TGTGCCACCTCCTGGGGCGCCGGGGAGCTGTTTTTT.

The DNA of the CDR3 is TGTGCCAGCAGCGCCGGGACAGGGGAGACCGGGGAGCTGTTTTTT. This translates into CASSAGTGETGELFF. The chain uses TRBV28 and TRBJ2-2; 10 bases agree with TRBD1. The CDR3 runs 15 residues. Losses at the gene ends were 6 bases for V and 5 bases for J; bases not matched to a gene: 6. The germline V gene encodes CDR1 MDHEN and CDR2 SYDVKM. Looking up the rest from reference TRBV28 and TRBJ2-2 gives the full variable domain: DVKVTQSSRYLVKRTGEKVFLECVQDMDHENMFWYRQDPGLGLRLIYFSYDVKMKEKGDIPEGYSVSREKKERFSLILESASTNQTSMYLCASSAGTGETGELFFGEGSRLTVL.

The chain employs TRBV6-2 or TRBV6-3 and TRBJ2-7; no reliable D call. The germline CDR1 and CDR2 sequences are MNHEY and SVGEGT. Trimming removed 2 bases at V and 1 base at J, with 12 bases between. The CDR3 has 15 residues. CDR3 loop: CASSYLGPISYEQYF. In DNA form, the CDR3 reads TGTGCCAGCAGTTACCTTGGACCGATTTCCTACGAGCAGTACTTC.

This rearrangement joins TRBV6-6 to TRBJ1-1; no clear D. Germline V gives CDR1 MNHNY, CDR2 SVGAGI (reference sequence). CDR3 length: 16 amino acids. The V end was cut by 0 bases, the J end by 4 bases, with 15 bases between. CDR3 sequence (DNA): TGTGCCAGCAGTTACTCGTTAGAAGGTGGTCGCACTGAAGCTTTCTTT. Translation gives CASSYSLEGGRTEAFF.

CDR3 sequence: CASSGTGLISGNTIYF. The CDR3 DNA reads TGTGCCAGCAGCGGAACAGGCCTAATCTCTGGAAACACCATATATTTT. The V gene is TRBV9, the J gene TRBJ1-3, with D possibly TRBD1 on 5 matching bases. V lost 3 bases, J lost 0 bases, and 13 bases lay in between. The CDR3 spans 16 residues. CDR1 and CDR2 from the germline V gene are SGDLS and YYNGEE.

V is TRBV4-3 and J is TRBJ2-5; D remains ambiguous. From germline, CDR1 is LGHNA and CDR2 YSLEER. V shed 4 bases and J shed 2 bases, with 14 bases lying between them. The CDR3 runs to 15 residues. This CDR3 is CASSRTHKPQETQYF. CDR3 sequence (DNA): TGCGCCAGCAGCCGCACCCACAAGCCTCAAGAGACCCAGTACTTC.

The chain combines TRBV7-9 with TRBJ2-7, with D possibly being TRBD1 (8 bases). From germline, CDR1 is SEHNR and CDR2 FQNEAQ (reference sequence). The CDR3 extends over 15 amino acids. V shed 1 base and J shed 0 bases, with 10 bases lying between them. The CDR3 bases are TGTGCCAGCAGCTTAGACAGGGGGGGCTCCTACGAGCAGTACTTC. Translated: CASSLDRGGSYEQYF.

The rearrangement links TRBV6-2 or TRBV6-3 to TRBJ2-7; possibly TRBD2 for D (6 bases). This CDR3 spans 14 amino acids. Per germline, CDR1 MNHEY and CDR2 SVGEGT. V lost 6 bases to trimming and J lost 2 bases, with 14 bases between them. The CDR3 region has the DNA TGTGCCAGCAGCCCCCGGGACTTCACCTACGAGCAGTACGTC. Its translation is CASSPRDFTYEQYV.

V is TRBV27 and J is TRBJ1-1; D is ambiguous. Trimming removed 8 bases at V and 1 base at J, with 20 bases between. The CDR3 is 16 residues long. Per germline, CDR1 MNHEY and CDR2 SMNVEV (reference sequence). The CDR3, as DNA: TGTGCCAGCGCTAGGCTTGGCGAAGGCCGGAACACTGAAGCTTTCTTT. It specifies CASARLGEGRNTEAFF.

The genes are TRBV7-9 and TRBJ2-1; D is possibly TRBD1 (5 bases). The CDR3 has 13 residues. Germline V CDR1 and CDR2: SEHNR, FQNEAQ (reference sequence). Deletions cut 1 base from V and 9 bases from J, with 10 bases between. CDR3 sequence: CASSLEPQGEQFF. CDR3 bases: TGTGCCAGCAGCTTAGAACCCCAGGGTGAGCAGTTCTTC. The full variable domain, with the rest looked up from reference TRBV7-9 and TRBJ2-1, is DTGVSQNPRHKITKRGQNVTFRCDPISEHNRLYWYRQTLGQGPEFLTYFQNEAQLEKSRLLSDRFSAERPKGSFSTLEIQRTEQGDSAMYLCASSLEPQGEQFFGPGTRLTVL.

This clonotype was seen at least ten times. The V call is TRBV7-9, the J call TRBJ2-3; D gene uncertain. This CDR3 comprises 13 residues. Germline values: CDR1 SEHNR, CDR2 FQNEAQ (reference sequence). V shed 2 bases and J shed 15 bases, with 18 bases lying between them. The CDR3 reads CASSLSSPDEEYF. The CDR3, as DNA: TGTGCCAGCAGCTTAAGTTCCCCAGATGAGGAATATTTT.

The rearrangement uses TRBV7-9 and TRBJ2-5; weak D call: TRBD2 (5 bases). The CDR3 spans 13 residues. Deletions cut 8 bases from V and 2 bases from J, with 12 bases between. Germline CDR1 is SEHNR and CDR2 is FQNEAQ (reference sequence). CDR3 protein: CASGGLRQETQYF. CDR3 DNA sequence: TGTGCCAGCGGCGGACTGAGACAAGAGACCCAGTACTTC.

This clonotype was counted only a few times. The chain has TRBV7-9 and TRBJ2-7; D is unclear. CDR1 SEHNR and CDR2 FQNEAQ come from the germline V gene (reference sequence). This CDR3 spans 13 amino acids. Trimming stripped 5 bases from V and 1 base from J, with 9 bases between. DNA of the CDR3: TGTGCCAGCAGCCCAAAAGGGTCCTACGAGCAGTACGTC. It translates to CASSPKGSYEQYV.

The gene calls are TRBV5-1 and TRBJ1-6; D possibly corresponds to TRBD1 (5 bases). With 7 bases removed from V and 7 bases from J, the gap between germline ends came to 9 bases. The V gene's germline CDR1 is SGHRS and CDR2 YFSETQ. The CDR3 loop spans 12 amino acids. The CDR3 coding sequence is TGCGCCAGCCGGGGCGGCAATTCACCCCTCCACTTT. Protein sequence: CASRGGNSPLHF. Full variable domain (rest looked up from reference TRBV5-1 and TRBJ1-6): KAGVTQTPRYLIKTRGQQVTLSCSPISGHRSVSWYQQTPGQGLQFLFEYFSETQRNKGNFPGRFSGRQFSNSRSEMNVSTLELGDSALYLCASRGGNSPLHFGNGTRLTVT.

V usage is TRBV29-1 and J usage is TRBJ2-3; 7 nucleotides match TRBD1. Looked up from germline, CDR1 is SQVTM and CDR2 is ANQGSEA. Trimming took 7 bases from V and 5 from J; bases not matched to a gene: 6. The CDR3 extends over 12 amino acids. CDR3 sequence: CSAAHRGDTQYF. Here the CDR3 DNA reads TGCAGCGCCGCACACAGGGGAGATACGCAGTATTTT.

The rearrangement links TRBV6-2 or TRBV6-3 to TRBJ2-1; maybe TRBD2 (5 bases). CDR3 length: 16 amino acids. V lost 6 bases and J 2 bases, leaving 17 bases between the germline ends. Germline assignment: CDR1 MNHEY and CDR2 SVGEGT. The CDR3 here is CASRGRTGPPYNEQFF. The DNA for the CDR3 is TGTGCCAGCAGAGGCCGGACTGGCCCTCCCTACAATGAGCAGTTCTTC.

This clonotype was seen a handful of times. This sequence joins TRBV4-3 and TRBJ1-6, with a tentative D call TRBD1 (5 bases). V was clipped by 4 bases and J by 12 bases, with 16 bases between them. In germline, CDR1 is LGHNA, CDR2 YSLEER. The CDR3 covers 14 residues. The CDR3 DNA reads TGCGCCAGCAGCCTCGGGACGGAGAGGAGACCCCTCCACTTT. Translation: CASSLGTERRPLHF.

Written as DNA, the CDR3 is TGCAGCGCCATTAGGCGGATGAACACTGAAGCTTTCTTT. Translation gives CSAIRRMNTEAFF. V is TRBV29-1 and J is TRBJ1-1; D call uncertain. The CDR3 length is 13 residues. Trimming took off 7 bases at V and 0 bases at J, with 12 bases between the two ends. CDR1 and CDR2 from the germline V gene are SQVTM and ANQGSEA.

The CDR3 is CAWSGGSGLTGELFF. CDR3 DNA sequence: TGTGCCTGGAGTGGGGGTAGCGGCCTCACCGGGGAGCTGTTTTTT. This rearrangement joins TRBV30 to TRBJ2-2; tentatively, D is TRBD2 (6 bases). The CDR3 is made up of 15 amino acids. CDR1 is GTSNPN, CDR2 SVGIG, per germline (reference sequence). The ends were cut back, 1 base at V and 4 bases at J, with 13 bases in the middle.

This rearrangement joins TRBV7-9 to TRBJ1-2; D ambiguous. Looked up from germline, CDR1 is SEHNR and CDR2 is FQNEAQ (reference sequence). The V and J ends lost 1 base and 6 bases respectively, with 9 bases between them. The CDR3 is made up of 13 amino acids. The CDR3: CASSLVGVHGYTF. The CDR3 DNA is TGTGCCAGCAGCTTAGTAGGAGTCCATGGCTACACCTTC.

CDR3 sequence (DNA): TGTGCCAGCAGTTTCCCGGGACGGATGATAAACGAGCAGTACTTC. It translates to CASSFPGRMINEQYF. The chain has TRBV7-2 and TRBJ2-7; D is possibly TRBD1 or TRBD2 (5 bases each). This CDR3 comprises 15 residues. V was clipped by 6 bases and J by 5 bases, with 20 bases between them. Germline CDR1 is SGHTA and CDR2 is FQGNSA.

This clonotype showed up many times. The CDR3 here is CASSQDLAGSYNEQFF. The CDR3 DNA is TGCGCCAGCAGCCAAGATCTAGCGGGCTCCTACAATGAGCAGTTCTTC. The chain recombines TRBV4-3 with TRBJ2-1; 8 bases line up with TRBD2. The CDR3 length is 16 residues. In germline, CDR1 is LGHNA, CDR2 YSLEER. The junction had 1 base not matched to a gene; V was cut back by 0 bases and J by 0 bases.

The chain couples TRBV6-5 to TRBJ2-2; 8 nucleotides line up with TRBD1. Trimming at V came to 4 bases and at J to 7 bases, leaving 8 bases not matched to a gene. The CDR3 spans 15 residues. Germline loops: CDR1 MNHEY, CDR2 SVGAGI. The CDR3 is CASSSVAGGDGELFF. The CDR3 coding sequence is TGTGCCAGCAGTTCCGTCGCAGGGGGCGACGGGGAGCTGTTTTTT.

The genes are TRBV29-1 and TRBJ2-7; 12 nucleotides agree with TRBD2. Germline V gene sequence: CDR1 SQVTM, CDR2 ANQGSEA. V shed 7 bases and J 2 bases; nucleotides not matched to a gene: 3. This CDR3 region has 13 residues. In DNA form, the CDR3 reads TGCAGCGCTGGACTAGCGGGGACCTACGAGCAGTACTTC. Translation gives CSAGLAGTYEQYF.